This TCR beta chain was identified during a study of cytotoxic CD8 clonotypes in ibrutinib-treated CLL. About the study: For this cohort, patients were about a dozen relapsed/refractory and some 15 treatment-naive, while some 18 were IGHV unmutated.

This clone came up once. The CDR3 is 13 residues long. Trimming cost V 6 bases and J 5 bases; bases outside gene matches: 2. Germline values: CDR1 MNHEY, CDR2 SVGAGI. The method was immunoSEQ multiplex PCR; TCRdb's version includes in-frame clones alone and lacks a portion of them. The sample holds hundreds of thousands of clones, just over 70% seen once. The chain combines TRBV6-5 with TRBJ2-2; 8 nucleotides line up with TRBD1. The TCR was taken from a human donor with chronic lymphocytic leukemia. Sequences were derived from PBMCs, sampled after 12 months of ibrutinib treatment. CDR3 in DNA: TGTGCCAGCAGCCGGACAGGGACCGGGGAGCTGTTTTTT. It specifies CASSRTGTGELFF.